The following is a T cell receptor beta chain sequence with its context. This receptor's antigen is unknown. It has no much larger one-base neighbor in the sample; base qualities were not kept. The source of the sample is a study of cytomegalovirus exposure and HLA in healthy donors (dated by TCRdb to 2016 to 2017). Broadly, across the study: An earlier analysis of 587 of the donors reported about 280 Gb of sequence data and about 120 million unique TCR beta sequences obtained from roughly 170 million T cells. To predict cytomegalovirus infection status, the study combined high-throughput TCR immunosequencing, statistical association of individual TCRs with disease status, and machine learning. Approximately 300 gigabases of sequencing data and tens of millions of unique TCR sequences made up an early release that covered 500 to 700 HLA-typed donors. Alongside the repertoire data, information on donor age, sex, ethnicity and CMV serostatus was compiled. To decide whether each TCR beta V gene segment behaved as functional or pseudogenic, an earlier analysis of some 540 of the donors relied on high-throughput TCR beta sequencing. A separate validation cohort of 100 to 150 different subjects was used in addition to the roughly 700-subject first cohort. In a later analysis, previously published TCR beta repertoires from roughly 710 donors were re-analyzed and high-resolution HLA genotyping was added so that TCR occurrence patterns could be studied. Of the roughly 400 genotyped donors, less than 85% were placed in the genetic ancestry cluster associated with self-reported Caucasian donors. Across approximately 400 genotyped donors of the cohort, an average of roughly 200,000 unique TCR beta nucleotide sequences per donor were sequenced, and around 20% of those sequences were non-productive. The study was designed to test whether signatures of past pathogen exposure could be identified by cataloging public T cell receptors. The later analysis used no new phenotypic data to find candidate immune exposures, relying instead on TCR beta sequences and their occurrence across donors. Every repertoire in the discovery cohort had been generated on one and the same sequencing platform. About 5 DR-DQ haplotypes were handled as single units for association and clustering, since linkage in the cohort was strong. The number of donors typed differed by locus, with about 629-630 for A, B, C, DRB1 and DQB1, more than 500 for DQA1, 606 for DPA1, and under 490 for DPB1. The T cell repertoires of 666 subjects were profiled by immunosequencing and related to cytomegalovirus serostatus. Genome-wide SNP genotypes for about 60% of the roughly 700 donors were used in a later genetic analysis, which treated that subset as a discovery cohort. Class I and class II HLA loci were covered by the typing at four-digit resolution. Overall study results and their limits: In a later analysis, the rate of TCR association differed among HLA loci, with DRB1 alleles having the most associated TCRs and HLA-C alleles having the fewest. The earlier analysis of 587 of the donors excluded 15 to 20 rarely observed V segments, including chromosome 9 orphons, because counts were too low. V-gene and J-gene trimming of TCR beta chains was associated with a missense DCLRE1C variant in a later genetic analysis, and the association was replicated in an independent cohort. A cluster of highly shared sequence variants was judged likely to represent a technical artifact of the sequencing pipeline. It was suggested by the authors that the approach could potentially be generalized to other disease states and immunological phenotypes. In an earlier analysis of a few hundred of the donors, most TCR beta V segments were observed in productive rearrangements about 87% or about 30% of the time, broadly matching IMGT annotations. Most CMV-associated TCR beta chains appeared to be HLA-restricted in a later analysis, and the HLA associations seemed to be driven largely by CMV exposure. A total of 150 to 200 TCR beta chains were listed by the study as associated with cytomegalovirus. Strong co-occurrence of HLA alleles, especially DR and DQ, made assigning TCR associations to individual alleles difficult. In this cohort, only TCR beta chains were sequenced, and detectable features were limited by the absence of alpha or paired-chain data. A further reported finding was that TCR beta sequences accurately predicted the HLA-A and HLA-B alleles for most subjects in the first cohort. In a later analysis, several top co-occurrence clusters were reported to appear linked to parvovirus B19, influenza, CMV and Epstein-Barr virus. While some public TCRs were present in many individuals, most TCR sequences turned up only very rarely across donors. At a false discovery rate of 0.05, a later analysis linked around 17,000 TCR beta sequences to specific HLA alleles. Sequencing depth was assumed to be roughly uniform across donors in the presence/absence analyses, though that assumption may not hold. Because some donors lacked HLA typing at each locus, the association tests relied only on the typed subset. Compared with equally common non-associated chains, HLA-associated TCR beta chains in a later analysis were more clonally expanded and had lower generation probabilities. Some IMGT-functional V segments, including TRBV6-2 and TRBV6-3, could not be distinguished by the 87-base-pair reads and were therefore excluded. Immune exposure information for the cohort was limited to CMV serostatus. In vitro tests confirmed that a few of the cytomegalovirus-associated TCR beta chains recognize cytomegalovirus antigens. According to a later genetic analysis, donors in an Asian-associated ancestry cluster had fewer N-insertions in productive TCRs than the approximately 710-donor mean. Correlated functional status among segregating V segments might reflect linkage disequilibrium, but an unknown experimental factor could not be ruled out. The classifier was reported to diagnose cytomegalovirus status with high specificity and sensitivity in both the original cohort and the validation cohort.

In total, 630 or so healthy bone marrow donors made up the cohort. Cohort members were all nominally healthy when sampled, although unrecorded immune exposures were likely present. The donor tested CMV seronegative and was one of the 352 seronegative cohort members. A peripheral blood sample was collected from each donor, and TCR beta sequencing was performed on peripheral blood mononuclear cells. The Qiagen DNeasy Blood Extraction Kit was used to extract genomic DNA from the blood cell samples. The CDR3 runs 13 amino acids, cysteine and phenylalanine included. Here the CDR3 DNA is all that survives: 39 bases in frame from base 1. According to the germline V gene (reference sequence), CDR1 reads SGHNT and CDR2 reads YYREEE. V and J lose 2 bases and 0 bases, and a span of 5 bases separates them. Library generation was performed with the immunoSEQ multiplex PCR assay. For the multiplex PCR, a mixture combining 60 forward primers for TCR Vbeta segments and 13 reverse primers for TCR Jbeta segments was used. A multiplex PCR assay on genomic DNA amplified the CDR3 region of rearranged TCR beta genes. The Illumina HiSeq System was used to sequence the amplified TCR beta libraries as 87-base-pair reads. The paper's processing steps were these. A later analysis tallied roughly 80 million unique TCR beta chains across the approximately 670 repertoires, and 10 million to 11 million of those chains were shared by two or more donors. To remove PCR and sequencing errors, raw reads were error-corrected and collapsed into unique sequences using a nearest-neighbor algorithm that merged closely related sequences. V, D and J gene segments were assigned by aligning CDR3 sequences to IMGT reference sequences. Each retained sequence needed at least a six-nucleotide match to both a V gene segment and a J gene segment. Rearrangements were classified as productive when the CDR3 lacked stop codons and remained in frame with V and J, and all other rearrangements were classified as non-productive. CDR3 was defined according to IMGT convention as the region running from the second conserved V-encoded cysteine to the conserved J-encoded phenylalanine. The earlier analysis of 587 of the donors excluded any sequence lacking an unambiguous match to a single V gene segment. In an earlier analysis of approximately 500 of the donors, a V segment was called functional when productive rearrangements were above 56.7%, and segregating when the standard deviation between donors exceeded 5%. A statistical classification framework was built for diagnosing cytomegalovirus status from the catalog of TCR beta chain sequences. In a later analysis, TCR nucleotide sequences were compared against IMGT/GENE-DB human TR gene sequences so that V and J genes could be assigned. In a later analysis, CDR3 sequences and most-parsimonious VDJ recombination scenarios were assigned using the TCRdist pipeline. In a later analysis, every TCR beta chain was defined by the combination of its CDR3 amino acid sequence and its V-gene family, and reads without a unique V-gene family were dropped. As a way to deal with suspected cross-contamination and a sequencing artifact, a later analysis dropped 592 nucleotide sequences that were highly shared and had low generation probability. For each public chain, a later analysis derived a clonal expansion index from normalized ranks of inferred template counts within each repertoire. In a later analysis, generation probabilities were computed using a VDJ recombination model fitted to out-of-frame rearrangements, and the results were checked against IGoR. Hypergeometric tests were used in a later analysis to score TCR-TCR, TCR-HLA and TCR-CMV co-occurrence, with a repertoire-size bias correction applied to the TCR pairs. To estimate false discovery rates, a later analysis permuted the HLA or CMV assignments 20 times. In a later analysis, co-occurring TCRs were grouped using DBSCAN, with TCRdist sequence similarity added in when clustering inside HLA-allele-positive subsets. For co-occurrence clustering, repertoires with fewer than 30,000 or more than 120,000 public chains were excluded, along with 5 or 6 repertoires with anomalous nucleotide sharing. TCRdb limited this immuneACCESS table to in-frame rearrangements with V and J called. A share of clones is missing; checked studies link under half to unresolved V genes, and the rest is unexplained. That table supplies the V and J calls and clone size; D and trimming were determined from the DNA. The sample has 120,000 or so clones on record, around 80% of them singletons. Roughly 3.6% of the sample is held by the ten biggest clonotypes.

The receptor was isolated from a man aged 30 to 45 in good health and CMV-seronegative. The sample comprised PBMCs. The rearrangement combines TRBV5-4 with TRBJ1-1, with the D segment identity uncertain. CDR3 reads: CASSFSMNTEAFF. The DNA is as follows: TGTGCCAGCAGCTTCAGTATGAACACTGAAGCTTTCTTT.